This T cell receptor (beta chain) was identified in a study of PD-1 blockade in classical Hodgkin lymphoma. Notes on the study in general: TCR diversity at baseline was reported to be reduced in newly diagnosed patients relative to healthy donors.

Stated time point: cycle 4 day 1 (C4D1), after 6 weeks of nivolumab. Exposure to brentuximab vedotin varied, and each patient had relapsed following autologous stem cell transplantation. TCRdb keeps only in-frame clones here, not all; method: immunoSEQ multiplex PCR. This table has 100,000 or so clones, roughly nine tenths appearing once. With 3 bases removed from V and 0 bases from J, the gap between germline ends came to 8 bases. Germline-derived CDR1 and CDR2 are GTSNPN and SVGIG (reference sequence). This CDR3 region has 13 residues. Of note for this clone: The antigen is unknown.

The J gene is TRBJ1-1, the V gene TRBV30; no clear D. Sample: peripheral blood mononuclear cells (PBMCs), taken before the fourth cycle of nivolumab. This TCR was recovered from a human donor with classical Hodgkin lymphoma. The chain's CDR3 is CAWSNGMNTEAFF. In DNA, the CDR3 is TGTGCCTGGAGCAACGGTATGAACACTGAAGCTTTCTTT.